Listed below are T cell receptor beta chains from one sample, sequenced in a study of graft-versus-host responses after intestinal transplantation. Some clones are missing from TCRdb's copy, which holds only in-frame ones; the method was immunoSEQ multiplex PCR. This sample has tens of thousands of clones, with approximately 93% found just once. This sample comprised PBMCs, obtained 156 days after intestinal transplant. These receptors were taken from a human patient who received an intestinal transplant, so some T cells may come from the graft donor. Both conserved end residues are part of each CDR3. D genes are given only for firm matches. Expanded clones are given a class, and other clones once, few, many or no size at all.

CASSLAAVQGAKGYTF	TGTGCCAGCAGCTTAGCGGCGGTACAGGGGGCGAAGGGCTACACCTTC	once	TRBV7-2	TRBJ1-2	TRBD1
CASSLHTYSGVSYEQYF	TGTGCCAGCAGCTTACACACATATAGCGGGGTTTCCTACGAGCAGTACTTC	.	TRBV7-8	TRBJ2-7	TRBD2
CASSSQNTEAFF	TGTGCCAGCAGTTCACAGAACACTGAAGCTTTCTTT	once	TRBV6-1	TRBJ1-1	.
CARVNLPGQIYNEQFF	TGCGCCAGAGTAAATCTCCCGGGACAGATTTACAATGAGCAGTTCTTC	.	TRBV10-1	TRBJ2-1	TRBD1
CASSETSHSPLHF	TGCGCCAGCAGCGAAACAAGTCACTCACCCCTCCACTTT	.	TRBV4-3	TRBJ1-6	.
CASSRWENTEAFF	TGCGCCAGCAGCCGATGGGAGAACACTGAAGCTTTCTTT	.	TRBV4-1	TRBJ1-1	.
CASSLALAGFSTQYF	TGTGCCAGCAGCTTAGCGTTAGCGGGGTTCAGTACCCAGTACTTC	once	TRBV7-8	TRBJ2-5	TRBD2
CASSQGINQPQHF	TGCGCCAGCAGCCAAGGAATAAATCAGCCCCAGCATTTT	.	TRBV4-1	TRBJ1-5	.
CASSLEQGSYEQYF	TGTGCCAGCAGCTTGGAGCAGGGCAGCTACGAGCAGTACTTC	.	TRBV5-6	TRBJ2-7	.
CASSSPGQVNTGELFF	TGTGCCAGCAGCTCACCGGGACAGGTCAACACCGGGGAGCTGTTTTTT	.	TRBV7-9	TRBJ2-2	TRBD1
CASSFPAGLTDTQYF	TGTGCCAGCAGCTTCCCAGCGGGGCTCACAGATACGCAGTATTTT	.	TRBV5-4	TRBJ2-3	TRBD2
CASSNHGEGFNNEQFF	TGTGCCAGCAGCAACCACGGGGAGGGCTTTAACAATGAGCAGTTCTTC	.	TRBV5-6	TRBJ2-1	TRBD2
CASSSSRGGPTEAFF	TGTGCCAGTAGTTCAAGCCGCGGGGGGCCCACTGAAGCTTTCTTT	.	TRBV19	TRBJ1-1	.
CASSLAYTIYF	TGTGCCAGCAGCTTAGCCTACACCATATATTTT	.	TRBV13	TRBJ1-3	.
CASSQAAGLAGDQETQYF	TGCGCCAGCAGCCAAGCCGCGGGACTAGCGGGGGACCAAGAGACCCAGTACTTC	.	TRBV4-3	TRBJ2-5	TRBD2
CASSPGYQETQYF	TGTGCCAGCTCACCCGGGTACCAAGAGACCCAGTACTTC	.	TRBV18	TRBJ2-5	.
CASSYWTANTGELFF	TGTGCCAGTAGCTACTGGACAGCGAACACCGGGGAGCTGTTTTTT	.	TRBV19	TRBJ2-2	.
CASSGNTPQADTEAFF	TGTGCCAGCAGTGGGAACACACCACAAGCGGACACTGAAGCTTTCTTT	.	TRBV2	TRBJ1-1	.
CASSLGPTGNSYEQYF	TGCGCCAGCAGCTTGGGACCGACAGGGAACTCCTACGAGCAGTACTTC	.	TRBV5-1	TRBJ2-7	TRBD1
CASSHRDAVLTF	TGTGCCAGCAGTCACCGGGACGCAGTCCTGACTTTC	.	TRBV6-5	TRBJ2-6	.
CASSLGTGFNTEAFF	TGCGCCAGCAGCTTGGGGACAGGGTTCAACACTGAAGCTTTCTTT	.	TRBV5-1	TRBJ1-1	TRBD1
CASSQFSGVNYGYTF	TGTGCCAGCAGCCAATTTTCAGGGGTTAACTATGGCTACACCTTC	.	TRBV16	TRBJ1-2	.
CASSPRQGNYGYTF	TGTGCCAGCAGCCCACGACAGGGAAACTATGGCTACACCTTC	.	TRBV11-3	TRBJ1-2	TRBD1
CAWSVLLAGGDEQFF	TGTGCCTGGAGTGTACTTCTAGCGGGAGGGGATGAGCAGTTCTTC	.	TRBV30	TRBJ2-1	TRBD2
CASSVEGYSNQPQHF	TGTGCCAGCAGCGTAGAGGGGTATAGCAATCAGCCCCAGCATTTT	.	TRBV9	TRBJ1-5	.